A single sample is the source of the 17 T cell receptor beta chains below, sequenced in a study of cytomegalovirus exposure and HLA in healthy donors. The repertoire was sequenced with immunoSEQ multiplex PCR; TCRdb's copy has only in-frame clones and lacks some. The data show approximately 270,000 clones, about 86% seen once. The sequenced sample consisted of PBMCs. Receptors originate from a woman aged 18-29 years in good health and CMV-seronegative.

The chain carries TRBV5-4 and TRBJ1-1, with D possibly being TRBD1 (5 bases). CDR3 length: 16 amino acids. Germline V gene lookup returns CDR1 SGHNT and CDR2 YYREEE (reference sequence). V lost 4 bases to trimming and J lost 0 bases, with 16 bases between them. CDR3: CASSNGGEAVNTEAFF. CDR3 bases: TGTGCCAGCAGCAACGGGGGGGAGGCTGTGAACACTGAAGCTTTCTTT.

This chain connects TRBV9 to TRBJ1-3; D is ambiguous. This CDR3 is built from 15 residues. V lost 3 bases to trimming and J lost 0 bases, with 10 bases between them. The germline V gene has CDR1 SGDLS and CDR2 YYNGEE. The CDR3 DNA is TGTGCCAGCAGCGCGAACGGTCGCTCTGGAAACACCATATATTTT. Translation: CASSANGRSGNTIYF.

The V call is TRBV6-1, the J call TRBJ1-2, with TRBD1 as a possible D gene (5 bases). V was clipped by 3 bases and J by 10 bases, with 21 bases between them. The CDR3 is 15 amino acids. Germline V gene data show CDR1 as MNHNS and CDR2 as SASEGT. The CDR3 coding sequence is TGTGCCAGCAGTGATAGTATTTGGGGCAGACAAATCTACACCTTC. This sequence encodes CASSDSIWGRQIYTF.

The chain carries TRBV9 and TRBJ1-2, with D tentatively TRBD1 (5 bases). The CDR3 is made up of 13 amino acids. Deletions cut 6 bases from V and 4 bases from J, with 13 bases between. The germline gives CDR1 SGDLS, CDR2 YYNGEE. CDR3 nucleotide sequence: TGTGCCAGCAATGAAGGGGAAAGCTATGGCTACACCTTC. Its protein product is CASNEGESYGYTF.

This chain links TRBV5-6 with TRBJ1-5, with D hard to call. Germline CDR1 reads SGHDT; CDR2 reads YYEEEE. The CDR3 extends over 15 amino acids. The germline V and J ends were trimmed by 4 bases and 1 base, with 12 bases remaining between them. CDR3 DNA: TGTGCCAGCAGCCTGAGCGACGGGAGCAATCAGCCCCAGCATTTT. Translating it yields CASSLSDGSNQPQHF.

The V call is TRBV29-1, the J call TRBJ1-2; perhaps TRBD1 as D (5 bases). This CDR3 spans 13 amino acids. V was shortened by 3 bases and J by 2 bases, with 10 bases between the two germline ends. CDR1 and CDR2 (germline): SQVTM, ANQGSEA. CDR3 in amino acids: CSVDREINYGYTF. CDR3 nucleotides: TGCAGCGTTGACAGGGAAATAAACTATGGCTACACCTTC.

This clone was detected only a few times. The chain recombines TRBV28 with TRBJ1-1; D unresolved. V was pared by 10 bases and J by 5 bases, with 14 bases between. The CDR3 spans 12 residues. Per germline, CDR1 MDHEN and CDR2 SYDVKM. CDR3 sequence reads: CATKKTGTEAFF. The DNA of the CDR3 is TGTGCCACCAAAAAGACGGGAACTGAAGCTTTCTTT.

The chain joins TRBV27 to TRBJ2-7; 9 nucleotides match TRBD1. The CDR3 spans 15 residues. Looked up from germline, CDR1 is MNHEY and CDR2 is SMNVEV (reference sequence). The ends lost 5 bases at V and 5 bases at J; junction bases unmatched: 10. CDR3 bases: TGTGCCAGCAGTGACCTCGGGACAGGGTTTAACGAGCAGTACTTC. As protein: CASSDLGTGFNEQYF.

The rearrangement links TRBV5-1 to TRBJ2-1, with no clear D. CDR3 length: 14 amino acids. Trimming took 1 base from V and 0 from J, leaving 5 bases between them. Looked up from germline, CDR1 is SGHRS and CDR2 is YFSETQ. The CDR3 region is CASSLSDSYNEQFF. The CDR3 DNA follows: TGCGCCAGCAGCTTGTCAGACTCCTACAATGAGCAGTTCTTC.

This rearrangement joins TRBV30 to TRBJ2-4; a weak D match, TRBD2 (6 bases). The CDR3 is made up of 12 amino acids. Germline values: CDR1 GTSNPN, CDR2 SVGIG (reference sequence). Trimming took 0 bases from V and 16 from J, leaving 16 bases between them. The CDR3 DNA reads TGTGCCTGGAGTGTACCGGGGACTTTCCAATACTTC. Protein: CAWSVPGTFQYF.

The V call is TRBV10-3, the J call TRBJ1-2; tentative D call: TRBD1 (5 bases). V was trimmed by 4 bases and J by 4 bases, leaving 19 bases between them. CDR1 and CDR2 from the germline V gene are ENHRY and SYGVKD. The CDR3 spans 16 residues. The chain's CDR3 is CAISGSQGEVIYGYTF. CDR3 nucleotide sequence: TGTGCCATCAGTGGCTCGCAGGGCGAGGTAATCTATGGCTACACCTTC.

The V call is TRBV6-1, the J call TRBJ1-2; TRBD1 is a possible D gene (5 bases). This CDR3 contains 15 residues. V shed 2 bases and J shed 5 bases, with 15 bases lying between them. In germline, CDR1 is MNHNS, CDR2 SASEGT. The CDR3 loop reads CASSEFVKRGYGYTF. The CDR3 bases are TGTGCCAGCAGTGAATTTGTCAAAAGGGGTTATGGCTACACCTTC.

The chain couples TRBV19 to TRBJ1-2, with 10 bases matching TRBD1. Germline CDR1 reads LNHDA; CDR2 reads SQIVND (reference sequence). The trim removed 5 bases at V and 6 bases at J, leaving 12 bases unmatched. This CDR3 is 16 amino acids long. The CDR3 DNA reads TGTGCCAGTAGTCCTACCCACGGACAGGGGGGGGATGGCTACACCTTC. Translated, it gives CASSPTHGQGGDGYTF.

The CDR3 DNA reads TGTGCCAGCAGTTACGACACAGGGGTTAACTATGGCTACACCTTC. It translates to CASSYDTGVNYGYTF. The chain uses TRBV6-5 and TRBJ1-2; 7 bases align to TRBD1. The CDR3 has 15 amino acids. Trimming at V came to 2 bases and at J to 1 base, leaving 4 bases not matched to a gene. Germline V gene lookup returns CDR1 MNHEY and CDR2 SVGAGI.

V usage is TRBV18 and J usage is TRBJ2-1; TRBD2 aligns across 9 bases. Germline assignment: CDR1 KGHSH and CDR2 LQKENI. The CDR3 is 17 amino acids. V was clipped by 5 bases and J by 10 bases; unmatched bases: 18. CDR3 in amino acids: CASSSLILAGSRVEQFF. The CDR3 nucleotides read TGTGCCAGCTCATCGTTAATCCTAGCGGGGTCCAGGGTAGAGCAGTTCTTC. Using reference TRBV18 and TRBJ2-1 for the parts outside the CDR3, the full variable domain is NAGVMQNPRHLVRRRGQEARLRCSPMKGHSHVYWYRQLPEEGLKFMVYLQKENIIDESGMPKERFSAEFPKEGPSILRIQQVVRGDSAAYFCASSSLILAGSRVEQFFGPGTRLTVL.

This clone was counted once. The chain combines TRBV25-1 with TRBJ1-2; 8 bases match TRBD1. Germline-derived CDR1 and CDR2 are MGHDK and SYGVNS. The CDR3 extends over 17 amino acids. V lost 4 bases to trimming and J lost 4 bases; unmatched junction nucleotides: 14. For the CDR3, the DNA is TGTGCCAGCAGTGTATCGGGACTGACAGGGGTTGGCTATGGCTACACCTTC. Translation: CASSVSGLTGVGYGYTF.

In this sample, this clone turned up a few times. V is TRBV7-9 and J is TRBJ1-5, with D possibly matching TRBD1 (5 bases). The germline V and J ends were trimmed by 1 base and 3 bases, with 10 bases remaining between them. The germline gives CDR1 SEHNR, CDR2 FQNEAQ (reference sequence). There are 15 residues in the CDR3. CDR3 protein: CASSLGPGFNQPQHF. CDR3 coding DNA: TGTGCCAGCAGCTTAGGCCCAGGGTTCAATCAGCCCCAGCATTTT.